This entry describes one T cell receptor beta chain. The assay was immunoSEQ multiplex PCR, and TCRdb's table has in-frame clones only and misses some. The sample includes about 160,000 clones, 81% seen only once; the top ten take about 5.8%. Cohorts were determined from participant-reported clinical history. This sample is part of a study of blood T cell repertoires in COVID-19. The sequence came from a middle-aged woman with acute COVID-19. The sequenced material came from PBMCs or T cells enriched from blood (not recorded which).

The CDR3 coding sequence is TGCGCCAGCAGTCACAGGACTAGCGGTGCCTACGAGCAGTACTTC. This sequence encodes CASSHRTSGAYEQYF. V is TRBV23-1 and J is TRBJ2-7; 10 bases are a match to TRBD2. TRBV23-1 has ORF status, its function being uncertain. This CDR3 contains 15 residues. After removal of 3 bases from V and 2 bases from J, the junction contained 4 bases not matched to a gene.